The 9 T cell receptor beta chains in this list originate from one sample, sequenced in a study of OX40 agonist ivuxolimab in advanced cancers. Only in-frame clones appear in the TCRdb table, and some are missing; sequencing was by immunoSEQ multiplex PCR. Found here are fewer than 30,000 clones, more than 75% of them singletons; the top ten hold around 13%. The sample consisted of CD4+ or CD8+ T cells sorted from blood, taken in a trial of the OX40 agonist ivuxolimab. The receptors stem from an adult with an advanced solid tumor such as melanoma, head and neck, liver or kidney cancer.

The chain combines TRBV4-2 with TRBJ1-2; no firm D call. Between the trimmed V and J ends, which lost 1 base and 6 bases, there was a span of 12 bases. The CDR3 is 14 residues long. The germline V gene has CDR1 LGHNA and CDR2 YNFKEQ. The CDR3 protein is CASSQGLEANGYTF. In DNA form, the CDR3 reads TGTGCCAGCAGCCAAGGTCTGGAGGCGAATGGCTACACCTTC.

This clone has just a few counts. V and J are TRBV4-3 and TRBJ1-5; 9 bases fit TRBD1. Germline V lookup: CDR1 LGHNA, CDR2 YSLEER. The CDR3 loop spans 18 amino acids. The V and J ends lost 1 base and 0 bases, in that order; junction bases with no gene match: 7. In DNA, the CDR3 is TGCGCCAGCAGCCAAGCTACAGGGGGCCTTCGTAGCAATCAGCCCCAGCATTTT. This codes for CASSQATGGLRSNQPQHF.

The table lists this clone with a few counts. The chain couples TRBV5-8 to TRBJ2-7, with D tentatively TRBD1 (6 bases). Germline V gives CDR1 SGHTS, CDR2 YDEGEE. The CDR3 loop spans 13 amino acids. Trimming removed 2 bases from V and 3 bases from J, with 9 bases in between. The CDR3 sequence is CASSLGQNYEQYF. The CDR3 DNA reads as TGTGCCAGCAGCTTAGGACAGAACTACGAGCAGTACTTC.

The chain recombines TRBV15 with TRBJ1-1; D might be TRBD1 (6 bases). The CDR3 is 17 amino acids. Germline V gene sequence: CDR1 LNHNV, CDR2 YYDKDF (reference sequence). V lost 0 bases and J lost 5, with 19 bases in between. The CDR3 spells CATSRDREGGGLTEAFF. CDR3 in DNA: TGTGCCACCAGCAGAGATCGGGAGGGGGGTGGTTTAACTGAAGCTTTCTTT.

The chain couples TRBV6-6 to TRBJ2-2; tentatively, D is TRBD1 (7 bases). CDR3 length: 16 residues. V lost 1 base, J lost 4 bases, and 13 bases lay in between. Germline V CDR1 and CDR2: MNHNY, SVGAGI (reference sequence). The CDR3: CASSYLGRGVTGELFF. The CDR3 DNA is TGTGCCAGCAGTTACTTAGGCAGGGGGGTCACCGGGGAGCTGTTTTTT.

The chain links TRBV19 to TRBJ2-1, with D maybe TRBD1 (6 bases). Deletions cut 3 bases from V and 3 bases from J, with 15 bases between. Germline loops: CDR1 LNHDA, CDR2 SQIVND (reference sequence). This CDR3 is 16 amino acids long. CDR3 in amino acids: CASSIPPPRGYNEQFF. The CDR3 region has the DNA TGTGCCAGTAGTATCCCGCCACCCAGGGGCTACAATGAGCAGTTCTTC.

This CDR3 is CASSSYPAAAAGYNEQFF. The CDR3 coding sequence is TGTGCCAGCAGCTCCTACCCGGCGGCGGCAGCCGGGTACAATGAGCAGTTCTTC. The V gene is TRBV7-6, the J gene TRBJ2-1; D remains unclear. CDR1 is SGHVS and CDR2 is FNYEAQ in the germline V gene. V dropped 4 bases and J dropped 4 bases, with 23 bases sitting between them. The CDR3 has 18 residues.

The V and J genes are TRBV23-1 and TRBJ1-1; possibly TRBD1 for D (5 bases). TRBV23-1 belongs to the ORF category, with a function that is uncertain. The CDR3 runs 16 residues. The germline V and J ends were trimmed by 0 bases and 0 bases, with 11 bases remaining between them. CDR3 nucleotide sequence: TGCGCCAGCAGTCAATCGCCAGGGAACATGAACACTGAAGCTTTCTTT. Amino acids: CASSQSPGNMNTEAFF.

The chain joins TRBV5-4 to TRBJ1-1; D ambiguous. The CDR3 is 14 residues long. Trimming removed 4 bases from V and 1 base from J, with 11 bases in between. Germline V gene lookup returns CDR1 SGHNT and CDR2 YYREEE (reference sequence). In nucleotides, the CDR3 is TGTGCCAGCAGCCGCCTACCACGGAACACTGAAGCTTTCTTT. It encodes CASSRLPRNTEAFF.